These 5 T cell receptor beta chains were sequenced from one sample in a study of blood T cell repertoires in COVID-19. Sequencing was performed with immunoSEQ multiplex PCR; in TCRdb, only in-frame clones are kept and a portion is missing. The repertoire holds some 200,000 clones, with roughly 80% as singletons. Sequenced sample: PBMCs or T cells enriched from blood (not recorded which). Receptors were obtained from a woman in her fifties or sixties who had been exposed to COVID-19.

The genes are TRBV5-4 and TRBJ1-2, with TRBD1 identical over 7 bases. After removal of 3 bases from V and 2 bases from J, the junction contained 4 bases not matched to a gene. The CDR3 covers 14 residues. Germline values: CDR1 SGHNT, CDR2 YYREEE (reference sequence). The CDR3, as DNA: TGTGCCAGCAGCTCCCAACAGGGGAACTATGGCTACACCTTC. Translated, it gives CASSSQQGNYGYTF.

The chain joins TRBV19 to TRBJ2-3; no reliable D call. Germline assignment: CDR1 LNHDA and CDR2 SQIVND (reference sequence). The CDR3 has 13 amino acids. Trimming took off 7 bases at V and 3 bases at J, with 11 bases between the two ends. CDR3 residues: CASKEYSTDTQYF. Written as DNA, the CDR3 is TGTGCCAGTAAGGAGTATTCGACAGATACGCAGTATTTT. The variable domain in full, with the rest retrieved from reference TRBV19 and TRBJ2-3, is DGGITQSPKYLFRKEGQNVTLSCEQNLNHDAMYWYRQDPGQGLRLIYYSQIVNDFQKGDIAEGYSVSREKKESFPLTVTSAQKNPTAFYLCASKEYSTDTQYFGPGTRLTVL.

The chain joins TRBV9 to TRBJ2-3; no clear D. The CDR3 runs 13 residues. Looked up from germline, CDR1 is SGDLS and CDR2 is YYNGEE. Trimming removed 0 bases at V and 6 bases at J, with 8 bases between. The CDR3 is CASSVDPEDTQYF. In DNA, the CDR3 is TGTGCCAGCAGCGTAGACCCGGAGGATACGCAGTATTTT.

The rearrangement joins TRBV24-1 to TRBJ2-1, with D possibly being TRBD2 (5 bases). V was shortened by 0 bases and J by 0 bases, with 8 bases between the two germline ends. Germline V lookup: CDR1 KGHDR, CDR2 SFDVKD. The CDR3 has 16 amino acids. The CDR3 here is CATSDLRGSSYNEQFF. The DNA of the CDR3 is TGTGCCACCAGTGATTTGCGAGGGAGCTCCTACAATGAGCAGTTCTTC.

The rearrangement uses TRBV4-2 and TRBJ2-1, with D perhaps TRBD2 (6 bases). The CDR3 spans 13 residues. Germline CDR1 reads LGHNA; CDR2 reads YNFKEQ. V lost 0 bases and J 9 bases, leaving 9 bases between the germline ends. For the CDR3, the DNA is TGTGCCAGCAGCCAAGAAGTCGGGGGTGAGCAGTTCTTC. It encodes CASSQEVGGEQFF.